This TCR beta chain stems from a study of shared clonotypes between healthy human individuals. Study overall: Donors, aged 18 to 49, were a couple of women and three men.

Adult donors, all healthy and HIV-negative, had no recent acute infections or vaccinations. TCRdb's copy holds only in-frame clones and misses some; the assay was immunoSEQ multiplex PCR. The repertoire holds about 490,000 clones, over 60% seen once, with 10% to 15% in the top ten. CDR1 is ENHRY, CDR2 SYGVKD, per germline. With V trimmed by 2 bases and J by 4 bases, 0 bases remained unmatched. There are 14 residues in the CDR3. This sequence joins TRBV10-3 and TRBJ2-1; 9 bases are a match to TRBD1. The TCR originated in a woman aged 40 to 50 in good health. Some clones in this sample may be carry-over from other donors' samples. The sample comprised PBMCs. The CDR3 sequence: CAISEGQGYNEQFF. CDR3 DNA sequence: TGTGCCATCAGTGAGGGACAGGGGTACAATGAGCAGTTCTTC.